This TCR beta chain was identified in a study of blood T cell repertoires in COVID-19. About the research overall: Some COVID-19 samples were acute and others convalescent; all came from the United States, Italy and Spain. PBMCs, B-cell-depleted T cells, or T cells were the source of the cDNA or gDNA that made up the material.

The authors' processing: Amplified reference gene primers provided the basis for estimating nucleated cell counts. Sequencing was performed with immunoSEQ multiplex PCR; in TCRdb, only in-frame clones are kept and a portion is missing. That table supplies the V and J calls and clone size; D and trimming were determined from the DNA. The sample holds 240,000 or so clones; less than 90% are singletons and the top ten take around 6.5%. V shed 0 bases and J shed 8 bases, with 14 bases lying between them. The CDR3 is made up of 14 amino acids. CDR1 and CDR2 (germline): SGHRS, YFSETQ. This clonotype was sampled from a man in his 60s with acute or convalescent COVID-19. The sample was peripheral blood. The V gene is TRBV5-1, the J gene TRBJ1-2, with TRBD1 as a possible D gene (5 bases). DNA for the CDR3: TGCGCCAGCAGCTTGGCAACAGGAATTGGCGGCTACACCTTC. It translates to CASSLATGIGGYTF.